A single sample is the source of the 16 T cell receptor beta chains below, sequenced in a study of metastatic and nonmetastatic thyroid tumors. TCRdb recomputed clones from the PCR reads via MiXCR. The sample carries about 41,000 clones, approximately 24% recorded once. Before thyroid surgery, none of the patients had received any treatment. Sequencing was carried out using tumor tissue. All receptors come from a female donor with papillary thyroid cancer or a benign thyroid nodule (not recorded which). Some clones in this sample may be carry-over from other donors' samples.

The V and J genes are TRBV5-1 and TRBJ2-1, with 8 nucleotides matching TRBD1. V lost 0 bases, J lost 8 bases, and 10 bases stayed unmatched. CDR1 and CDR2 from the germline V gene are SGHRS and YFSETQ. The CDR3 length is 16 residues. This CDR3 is CASSLAFTGGSDEQFF. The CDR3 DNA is TGCGCCAGCAGCTTGGCCTTTACAGGGGGTTCCGATGAGCAGTTCTTC.

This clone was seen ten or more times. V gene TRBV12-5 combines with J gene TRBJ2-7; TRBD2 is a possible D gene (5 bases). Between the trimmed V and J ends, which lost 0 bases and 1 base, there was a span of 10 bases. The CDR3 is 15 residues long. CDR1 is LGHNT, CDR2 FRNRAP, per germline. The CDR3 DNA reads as TGTGCTAGTGGTTTGGTACCCGGGGTATCCTACGAGCAGTACTTC. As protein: CASGLVPGVSYEQYF.

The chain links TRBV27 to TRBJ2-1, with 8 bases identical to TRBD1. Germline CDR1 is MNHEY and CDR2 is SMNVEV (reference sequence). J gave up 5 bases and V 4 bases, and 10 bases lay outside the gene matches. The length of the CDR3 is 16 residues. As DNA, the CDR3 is TGTGCCAGCAGTTCCATAGCGGCCAGGGGGCACAATGAGCAGTTCTTC. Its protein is CASSSIAARGHNEQFF.

The CDR3 reads CASSPWTANTEAFF. The CDR3 DNA sequence: TGTGCCAGCAGTCCCTGGACAGCGAACACTGAAGCTTTCTTT. J is TRBJ1-1 and V is TRBV6-1; D possibly corresponds to TRBD1 (6 bases). There are 14 residues in the CDR3. Trimming removed 5 bases from V and 1 base from J, with 11 bases in between. Germline CDR1 and CDR2: MNHNS and SASEGT.

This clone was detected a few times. The CDR3 loop reads CASSGVAGYTF. CDR3 sequence (DNA): TGTGCCAGCAGTGGGGTCGCAGGCTACACCTTC. V gene TRBV28 combines with J gene TRBJ1-2; D not certain. CDR1 is MDHEN, CDR2 SYDVKM, per germline. The CDR3 spans 11 residues. The V gene lost 5 bases and the J gene lost 8 bases, with 9 bases spanning the gap.

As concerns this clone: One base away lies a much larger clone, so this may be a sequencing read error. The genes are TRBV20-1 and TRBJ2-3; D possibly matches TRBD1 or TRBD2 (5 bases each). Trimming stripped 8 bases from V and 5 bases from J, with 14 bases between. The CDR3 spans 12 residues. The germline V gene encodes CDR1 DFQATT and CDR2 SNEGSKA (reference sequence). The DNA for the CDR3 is TGCAGTTCCCCCGATGGGGGAGATACGCAGTATTTT. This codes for CSSPDGGDTQYF.

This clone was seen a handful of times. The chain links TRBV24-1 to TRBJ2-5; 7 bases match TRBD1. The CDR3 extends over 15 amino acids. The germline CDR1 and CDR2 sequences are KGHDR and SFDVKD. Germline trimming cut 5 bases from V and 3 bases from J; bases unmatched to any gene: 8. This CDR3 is CATSVGGQKKETQYF. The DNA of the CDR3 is TGTGCCACCAGTGTTGGGGGACAGAAAAAAGAGACCCAGTACTTC.

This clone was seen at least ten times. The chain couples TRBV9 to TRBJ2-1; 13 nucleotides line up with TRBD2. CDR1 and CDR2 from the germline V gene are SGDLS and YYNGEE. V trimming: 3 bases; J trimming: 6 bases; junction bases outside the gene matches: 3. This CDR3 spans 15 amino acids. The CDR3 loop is CASSATSGGTNEQFF. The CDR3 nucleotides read TGTGCCAGCAGCGCGACTAGCGGGGGGACCAATGAGCAGTTCTTC.

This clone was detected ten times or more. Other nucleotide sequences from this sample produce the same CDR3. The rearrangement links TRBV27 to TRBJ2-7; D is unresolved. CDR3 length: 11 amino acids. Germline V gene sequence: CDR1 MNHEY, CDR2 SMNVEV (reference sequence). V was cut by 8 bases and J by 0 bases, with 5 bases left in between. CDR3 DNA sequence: TGTGCCAGCTCTAGCTCCTACGAGCAGTACTTC. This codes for CASSSSYEQYF.

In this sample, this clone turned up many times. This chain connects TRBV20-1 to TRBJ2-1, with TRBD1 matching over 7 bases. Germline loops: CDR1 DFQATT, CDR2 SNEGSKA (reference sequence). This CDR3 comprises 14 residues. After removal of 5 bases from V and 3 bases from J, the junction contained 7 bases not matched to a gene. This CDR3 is CSAEGASYYNEQFF. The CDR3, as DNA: TGCAGTGCTGAGGGGGCTAGCTACTACAATGAGCAGTTCTTC.

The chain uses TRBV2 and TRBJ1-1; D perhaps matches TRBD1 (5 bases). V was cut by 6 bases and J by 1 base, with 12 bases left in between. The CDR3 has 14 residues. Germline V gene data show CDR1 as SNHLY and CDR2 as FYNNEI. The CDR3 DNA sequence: TGTGCCAGCAGCAATCCGGGACCGAACACTGAAGCTTTCTTT. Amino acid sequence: CASSNPGPNTEAFF.

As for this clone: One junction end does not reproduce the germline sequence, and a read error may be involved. This CDR3 is CSSSVRRQQFF. The CDR3 DNA follows: TGTTCCAGCAGTGTACGAAGGCAGCAGTTCTTC. J is TRBJ2-1 and V is TRBV6-4; no reliable D call. Germline assignment: CDR1 MRHNA and CDR2 SNTAGT. The CDR3 contains 11 residues.

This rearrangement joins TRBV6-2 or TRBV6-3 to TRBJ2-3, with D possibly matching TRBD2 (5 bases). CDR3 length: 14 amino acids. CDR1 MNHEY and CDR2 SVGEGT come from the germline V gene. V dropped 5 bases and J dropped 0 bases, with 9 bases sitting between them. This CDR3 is CASSPRESTDTQYF. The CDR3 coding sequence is TGTGCCAGCAGTCCCCGGGAAAGCACAGATACGCAGTATTTT.

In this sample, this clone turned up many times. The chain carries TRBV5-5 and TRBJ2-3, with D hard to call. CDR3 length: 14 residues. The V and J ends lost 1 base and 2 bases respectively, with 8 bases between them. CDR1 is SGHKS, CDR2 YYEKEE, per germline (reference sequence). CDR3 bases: TGTGCCAGCAGCTTGTCCGGGCACACAGATACGCAGTATTTT. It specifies CASSLSGHTDTQYF.

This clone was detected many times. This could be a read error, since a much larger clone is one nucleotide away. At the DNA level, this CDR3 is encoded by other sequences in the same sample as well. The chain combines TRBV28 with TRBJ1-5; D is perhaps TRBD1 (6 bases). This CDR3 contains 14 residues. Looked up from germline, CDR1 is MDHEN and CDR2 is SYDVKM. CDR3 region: CASSFTGRNQPQHF. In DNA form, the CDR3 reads TGTGCCAGCAGTTTTACAGGGAGGAATCAGCCTCAGCATTTT.

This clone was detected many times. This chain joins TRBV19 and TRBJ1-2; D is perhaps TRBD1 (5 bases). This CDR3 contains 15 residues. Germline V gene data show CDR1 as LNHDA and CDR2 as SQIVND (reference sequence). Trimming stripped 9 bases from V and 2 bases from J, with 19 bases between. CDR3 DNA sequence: TGTGCCAGCGGGGGTATCGGGTCCCCGAACTATGGCTACACCTTC. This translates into CASGGIGSPNYGYTF.